This TCR beta chain stems from a study of control samples from healthy donors and cancer patients. This CDR3 has 17 amino acids. TCRdb's copy holds only in-frame clones and misses some; the assay was immunoSEQ multiplex PCR. The repertoire consists of under 100,000 clones, with roughly 90% occurring once and the leading ten covering 13% to 15%. This receptor was identified in a woman aged 70 to 79 in good health. The chain employs TRBV12-2 and TRBJ2-5. TRBV12-2 is a recognized pseudogene. What was sequenced was blood. The CDR3 sequence is CASRLLSTVGIKETQYF. The DNA of the CDR3 is TGTGCAAGTCGCTTATTGTCGACGGTGGGAATTAAAGAGACCCAGTACTTC.